The T cell receptor beta chain under discussion was sequenced for a study of T cells expressing NK-cell markers. Study overall: Each TCR beta repertoire originated in sorted T cells that were CD3+CD56+NKG2C+, CD3+CD56+NKG2C- or CD3+CD56-NKG2C+. The authors sequenced eight donors, of whom seven were HCMV-seropositive and one was seronegative.

Germline V gives CDR1 MGHRA, CDR2 YSYEKL. CDR3 length: 17 residues. Overall study findings and caveats: Topping the CD3+CD56-NKG2C+ fraction as well were these clonotypes, in several donors.

Concerning this clonotype itself: The antigen is unknown.

Using the 5' RACE reads, TCRdb records one entry per CDR3 protein without DNA. This repertoire comprises under 600,000 distinct CDR3 sequences; its ten largest clones make up about 1.5%. The rearrangement uses TRBV4-1 and TRBJ1-4. This TCR came from a woman in her forties or fifties in good health. The source material was blood T cells: a sorted CD56 or NKG2C T cell subset, CD4+ or CD8+ T cells, or bulk PBMC T cells (not recorded which). CDR3 sequence reads: CASSQDPGGTDNEKLFF.